This T cell receptor beta chain was sequenced during a study of cytomegalovirus exposure and HLA in healthy donors. The PCR employed 60 Vbeta primers together with 13 Jbeta primers. Data came from immunoSEQ multiplex PCR; TCRdb stores just in-frame clones and leaves some out. The top ten clones hold about 2% of a sample with about 160,000 clones, 75% to 90% of them seen once. Trimming shortened V by 6 bases and J by 0 bases, and 15 bases separated the two germline ends. Germline V gene lookup returns CDR1 SQVTM and CDR2 ANQGSEA. This CDR3 spans 15 amino acids. The TCR was taken from a woman between 18 and 29 years old in good health and CMV-seronegative. Sequenced sample: PBMCs. The chain joins TRBV29-1 to TRBJ1-5; D possibly corresponds to TRBD1 (5 bases). The CDR3, as DNA: TGCAGCGTCGGTACAGGTTCAAATAGCAATCAGCCCCAGCATTTT. As protein: CSVGTGSNSNQPQHF.